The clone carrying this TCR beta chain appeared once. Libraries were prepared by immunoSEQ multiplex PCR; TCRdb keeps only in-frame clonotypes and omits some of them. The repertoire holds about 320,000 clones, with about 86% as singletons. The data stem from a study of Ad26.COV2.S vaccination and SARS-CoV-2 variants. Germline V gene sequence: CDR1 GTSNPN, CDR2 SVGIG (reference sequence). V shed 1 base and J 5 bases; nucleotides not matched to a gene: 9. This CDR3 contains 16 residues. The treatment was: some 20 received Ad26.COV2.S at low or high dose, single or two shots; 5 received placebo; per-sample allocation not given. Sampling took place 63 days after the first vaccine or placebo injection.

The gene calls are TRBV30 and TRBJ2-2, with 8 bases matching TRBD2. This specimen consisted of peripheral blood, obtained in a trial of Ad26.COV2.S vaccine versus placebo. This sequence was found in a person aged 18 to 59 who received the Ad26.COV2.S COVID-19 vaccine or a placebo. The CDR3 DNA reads TGTGCCTGGAGTGCTGCCGGGGGGGCCCCAACCGGGGAGCTGTTTTTT. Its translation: CAWSAAGGAPTGELFF.